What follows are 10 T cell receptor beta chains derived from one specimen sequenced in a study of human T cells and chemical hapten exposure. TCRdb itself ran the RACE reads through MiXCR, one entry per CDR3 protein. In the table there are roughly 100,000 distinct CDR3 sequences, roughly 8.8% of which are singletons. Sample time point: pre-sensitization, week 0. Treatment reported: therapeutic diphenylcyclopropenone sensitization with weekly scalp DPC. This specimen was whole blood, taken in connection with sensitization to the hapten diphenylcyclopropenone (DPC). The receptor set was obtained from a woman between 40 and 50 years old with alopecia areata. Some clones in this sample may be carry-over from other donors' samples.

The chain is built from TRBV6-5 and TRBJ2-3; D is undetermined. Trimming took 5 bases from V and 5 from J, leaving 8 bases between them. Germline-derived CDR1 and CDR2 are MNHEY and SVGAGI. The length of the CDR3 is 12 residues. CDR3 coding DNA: TGTGCCAGCAGTCCCTCAGGAGATACGCAGTATTTT. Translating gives CASSPSGDTQYF.

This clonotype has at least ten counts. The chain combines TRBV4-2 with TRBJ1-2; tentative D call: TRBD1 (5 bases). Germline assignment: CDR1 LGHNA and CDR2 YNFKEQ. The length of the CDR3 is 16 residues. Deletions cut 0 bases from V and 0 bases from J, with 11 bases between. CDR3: CASSQDVGATNYGYTF. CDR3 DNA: TGTGCCAGCAGCCAAGATGTCGGGGCAACTAACTATGGCTACACCTTC.

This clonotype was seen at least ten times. CDR3 DNA sequence: TGTGCCAGCAGTCCCGCCCGGGGGGTGACCCAGTACTTC. It translates to CASSPARGVTQYF. The chain employs TRBV6-5 and TRBJ2-5, with 7 bases that match TRBD2. The CDR3 sequence is 13 residues long. Trimming removed 5 bases from V and 7 bases from J; junction bases left unmatched: 7. Germline V gene sequence: CDR1 MNHEY, CDR2 SVGAGI.

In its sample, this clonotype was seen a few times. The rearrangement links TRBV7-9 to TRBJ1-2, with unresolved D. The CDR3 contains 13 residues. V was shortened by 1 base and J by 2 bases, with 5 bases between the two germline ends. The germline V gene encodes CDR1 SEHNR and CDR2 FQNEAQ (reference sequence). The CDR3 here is CASSLVSNYGYTF. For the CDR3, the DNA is TGTGCCAGCAGCTTAGTCTCCAACTATGGCTACACCTTC. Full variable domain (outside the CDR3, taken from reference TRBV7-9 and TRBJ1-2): DTGVSQNPRHKITKRGQNVTFRCDPISEHNRLYWYRQTLGQGPEFLTYFQNEAQLEKSRLLSDRFSAERPKGSFSTLEIQRTEQGDSAMYLCASSLVSNYGYTFGSGTRLTVV.

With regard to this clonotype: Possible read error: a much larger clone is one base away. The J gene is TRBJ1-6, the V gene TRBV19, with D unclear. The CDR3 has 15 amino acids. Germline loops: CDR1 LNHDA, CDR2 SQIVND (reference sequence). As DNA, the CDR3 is TGTGCCAGTAGTATTGGGTCTCCGGCTAATTCACCCCTCCGCTTT. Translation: CASSIGSPANSPLRF.

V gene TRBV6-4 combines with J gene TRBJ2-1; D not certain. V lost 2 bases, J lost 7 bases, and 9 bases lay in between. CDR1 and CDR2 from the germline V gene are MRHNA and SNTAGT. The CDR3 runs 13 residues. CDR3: CASSDTESNEQFF. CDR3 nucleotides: TGTGCCAGCAGTGACACAGAATCTAATGAGCAGTTCTTC.

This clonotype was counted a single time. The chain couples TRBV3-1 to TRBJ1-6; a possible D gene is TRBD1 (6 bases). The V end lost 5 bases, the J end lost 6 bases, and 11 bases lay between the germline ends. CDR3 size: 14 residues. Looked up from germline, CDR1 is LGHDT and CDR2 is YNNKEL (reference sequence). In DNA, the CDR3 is TGTGCCAGCAGCTGGGACACCGGTAATTCACCCCTCCACTTT. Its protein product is CASSWDTGNSPLHF.

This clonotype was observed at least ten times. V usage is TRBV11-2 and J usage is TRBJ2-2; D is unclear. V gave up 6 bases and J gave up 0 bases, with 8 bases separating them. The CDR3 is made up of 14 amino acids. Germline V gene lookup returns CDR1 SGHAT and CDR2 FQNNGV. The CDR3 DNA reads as TGTGCCAGCAGAAAAGCCGCGAACACCGGGGAGCTGTTTTTT. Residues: CASRKAANTGELFF.

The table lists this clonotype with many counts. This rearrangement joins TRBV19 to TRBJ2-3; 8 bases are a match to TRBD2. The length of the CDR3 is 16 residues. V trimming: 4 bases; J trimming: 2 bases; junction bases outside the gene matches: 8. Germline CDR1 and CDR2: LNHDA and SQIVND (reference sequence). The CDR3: CASSKSSGGTTDTQYF. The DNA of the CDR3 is TGTGCCAGTAGTAAGTCCAGCGGGGGAACCACAGATACGCAGTATTTT.

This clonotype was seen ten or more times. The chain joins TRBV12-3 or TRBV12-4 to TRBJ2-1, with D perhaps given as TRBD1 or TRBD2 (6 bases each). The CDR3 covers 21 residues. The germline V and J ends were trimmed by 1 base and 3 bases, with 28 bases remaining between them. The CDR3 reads CASSLGKRGLRRDDYYNEQFF. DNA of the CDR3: TGTGCCAGCAGTTTAGGGAAACGGGGGCTACGGCGTGACGACTACTACAATGAGCAGTTCTTC.